Below, 14 T cell receptor beta chains from the same sample are listed, as sequenced in a study of T cells in localized non-small cell lung cancer. Generated by immunoSEQ multiplex PCR, the TCRdb table keeps only in-frame clones and is missing some. This table holds about 59,000 clones, roughly 92% found once. The input for sequencing was peripheral blood, taken before any cancer treatment. The origin of the receptors is a man aged 40 to 70 with stage I lung adenocarcinoma.

This CDR3 reads CASRLTGANVLTF. In nucleotides, the CDR3 is TGTGCCAGCAGATTAACTGGGGCCAACGTCCTGACTTTC. This chain joins TRBV6-1 and TRBJ2-6, with D hard to call. From germline, CDR1 is MNHNS and CDR2 SASEGT. V lost 6 bases to trimming and J lost 2 bases, with 5 bases between them. The CDR3 is 13 amino acids.

The chain is built from TRBV4-1 and TRBJ1-5, with D maybe TRBD1 (5 bases). V lost 1 base and J 2 bases, leaving 18 bases between the germline ends. CDR1 is MGHRA and CDR2 is YSYEKL in the germline V gene. This CDR3 has 18 residues. The CDR3 sequence: CASSQVPGRTGGNQPQHF. CDR3 nucleotides: TGCGCCAGCAGCCAAGTGCCAGGGAGGACGGGTGGCAATCAGCCCCAGCATTTT.

The gene calls are TRBV11-3 and TRBJ1-5; possible D gene TRBD1, 5 bases. CDR1 and CDR2 from the germline V gene are SGHNT and YENEEA. V was pared by 6 bases and J by 4 bases, with 16 bases between. The CDR3 totals 15 residues. The CDR3 sequence is CASRRPGLTNQPQHF. CDR3 nucleotide sequence: TGTGCCAGCAGACGACCGGGACTCACGAATCAGCCCCAGCATTTT.

J is TRBJ2-5 and V is TRBV6-5; D gene uncertain. The CDR3 runs to 14 residues. Germline V gene data show CDR1 as MNHEY and CDR2 as SVGAGI. Trimming took off 0 bases at V and 2 bases at J, with 7 bases between the two ends. DNA for the CDR3: TGTGCCAGCAGTTACTCGACACCTCAAGAGACCCAGTACTTC. This sequence encodes CASSYSTPQETQYF.

The CDR3 sequence: CASSITEPSQQFF. The DNA for the CDR3 is TGTGCCAGCAGTATCACGGAACCTAGCCAGCAGTTCTTC. The V call is TRBV28, the J call TRBJ2-1, with D perhaps matching TRBD2 (5 bases). The V end was cut by 5 bases, the J end by 11 bases, with 16 bases between. CDR3 length: 13 residues. Germline values: CDR1 MDHEN, CDR2 SYDVKM. Variable domain in full (rest from reference TRBV28 and TRBJ2-1): DVKVTQSSRYLVKRTGEKVFLECVQDMDHENMFWYRQDPGLGLRLIYFSYDVKMKEKGDIPEGYSVSREKKERFSLILESASTNQTSMYLCASSITEPSQQFFGPGTRLTVL.

The chain carries TRBV7-3 and TRBJ1-1; a possible D gene is TRBD1 (5 bases). The V gene lost 7 bases and the J gene lost 7 bases, with 13 bases spanning the gap. The CDR3 runs 12 residues. CDR1 and CDR2 from the germline V gene are SGHTA and FQGTGA. CDR3: CASKNSQGEAFF. The CDR3 DNA follows: TGTGCCAGCAAGAATTCGCAGGGTGAAGCTTTCTTT.

The CDR3 DNA is TGTGCCAGCAGTGTTACAGCCAATTCTGGAAACACCATATATTTT. Translating it yields CASSVTANSGNTIYF. The chain is built from TRBV6-1 and TRBJ1-3; no firm D call. Trimming removed 4 bases from V and 1 base from J, with 11 bases in between. The CDR3 covers 15 residues. Per the germline V gene, CDR1 is MNHNS and CDR2 is SASEGT.

V usage is TRBV6-5 and J usage is TRBJ2-3; the match to TRBD1 covers 7 bases. With V trimmed by 2 bases and J by 4 bases, 9 bases remained unmatched. The CDR3 has 16 residues. The germline CDR1 and CDR2 sequences are MNHEY and SVGAGI. The CDR3 region is CASSYMNRGPADTQYF. In DNA form, the CDR3 reads TGTGCCAGCAGTTACATGAACAGGGGACCGGCAGATACGCAGTATTTT.

This rearrangement joins TRBV5-4 to TRBJ2-7, with TRBD2 identical over 8 bases. The CDR3 totals 15 residues. Germline V gene lookup returns CDR1 SGHNT and CDR2 YYREEE (reference sequence). The V gene end was trimmed by 0 bases and the J gene end by 0 bases; junction bases not matched to a gene: 2. CDR3: CASSLAGTSSYEQYF. For the CDR3, the DNA is TGTGCCAGCAGCTTGGCCGGGACTAGCTCCTACGAGCAGTACTTC.

This clone was found once. The gene calls are TRBV7-9 and TRBJ2-7; no firm D call. The CDR3 is made up of 12 amino acids. V lost 5 bases and J lost 3, with 8 bases in between. Looked up from germline, CDR1 is SEHNR and CDR2 is FQNEAQ (reference sequence). CDR3 in DNA: TGTGCCAGCAGCCGACCGTACTACGAGCAGTACTTC. Residues: CASSRPYYEQYF. The whole variable domain, filled in from reference TRBV7-9 and TRBJ2-7, reads DTGVSQNPRHKITKRGQNVTFRCDPISEHNRLYWYRQTLGQGPEFLTYFQNEAQLEKSRLLSDRFSAERPKGSFSTLEIQRTEQGDSAMYLCASSRPYYEQYFGPGTRLTVT.

V and J are TRBV7-9 and TRBJ1-5; D gene unclear. The CDR3 consists of 12 residues. Trimming stripped 5 bases from V and 2 bases from J, with 4 bases between. Germline-derived CDR1 and CDR2 are SEHNR and FQNEAQ (reference sequence). This CDR3 is CASSRGNQPQHF. The DNA for the CDR3 is TGTGCCAGCAGCCGAGGCAATCAGCCCCAGCATTTT.

The chain is built from TRBV6-1 and TRBJ2-2; D is perhaps TRBD1 or TRBD2 (6 bases each). Germline CDR1 is MNHNS and CDR2 is SASEGT. The CDR3 is 19 amino acids. Trimming left V 2 bases short and J 4 bases short, with 23 bases between. The CDR3 coding sequence is TGTGCCAGCAGTGAAAAATGGGGGGCTTCTGGACGGAGCACCGGGGAGCTGTTTTTT. This codes for CASSEKWGASGRSTGELFF.

This chain's CDR3 is CASSPGTPGLYEQYF. Here the CDR3 DNA reads TGTGCCAGCTCACCCGGGACCCCTGGCCTCTACGAGCAGTACTTC. The chain is built from TRBV18 and TRBJ2-7, with D perhaps being TRBD1 or TRBD2 (5 bases each). Trimming took 3 bases from V and 3 from J, leaving 15 bases between them. This CDR3 comprises 15 residues. In germline, CDR1 is KGHSH, CDR2 LQKENI.

For this clone: Mismatch with germline at one junction end may stem from a read error. Other DNA sequences in the sample encode the same CDR3. The gene calls are TRBV14 and TRBJ2-7; tentative D call: TRBD2 (5 bases). The CDR3 has 14 amino acids. Looked up from germline, CDR1 is SGHDN and CDR2 is FVKESK. The CDR3 coding sequence is TGTGCCAGCAGCCAAGAGTGGGAGACGGGCGAGCAGTACTTT. This codes for CASSQEWETGEQYF.